The 10 T cell receptor beta chains listed next were all sequenced from one sample in a study of blood T cell repertoires in COVID-19 (dated by TCRdb to 2018 to 2020). Receptor libraries were prepared by the immunoSEQ multiplex PCR assay. Not all clones reach the TCRdb copy of this immuneACCESS table, which keeps in-frame sequences only. Checked studies attribute under half of the gap to unresolved V genes and leave the rest unexplained. The sample has a few hundred thousand clones on record, about 88% of them singletons. Of the sample, 1.5% to 2% falls within the top ten clones. Sequencing input: PBMCs or T cells enriched from blood (not recorded which). Receptor source: a woman between 50 and 59 years old who had recovered from COVID-19.

The chain uses TRBV28 and TRBJ2-4; the match to TRBD1 covers 7 bases. The germline CDR1 and CDR2 sequences are MDHEN and SYDVKM. CDR3 size: 14 residues. V shed 6 bases, J shed 9 bases, and the junction held 11 bases outside the gene matches. This CDR3 reads CASSQSPGTAIQYF. In DNA form, the CDR3 reads TGTGCCAGCAGCCAATCCCCGGGGACAGCCATTCAGTACTTC.

This chain connects TRBV7-2 to TRBJ1-1; the match to TRBD1 covers 7 bases. V lost 3 bases and J lost 2; bases outside the gene matches: 3. The CDR3 contains 14 residues. CDR1 is SGHTA, CDR2 FQGNSA, per germline. CDR3 nucleotide sequence: TGTGCCAGCAGCTTGGGACAGATAAACACTGAAGCTTTCTTT. As protein: CASSLGQINTEAFF.

The rearrangement links TRBV12-3 or TRBV12-4 to TRBJ1-4; D call uncertain. Trimming removed 5 bases at V and 8 bases at J, with 9 bases between. The CDR3 spans 12 residues. The CDR3 DNA reads as TGTGCCAGCAGTCCCCCTATGGAAAAACTGTTTTTT. Amino acid sequence: CASSPPMEKLFF.

The J gene is TRBJ2-7, the V gene TRBV11-2; 8 nucleotides align to TRBD1. This CDR3 has 16 residues. The junction had 8 bases not matched to a gene; V was cut back by 1 base and J by 3 bases. From germline, CDR1 is SGHAT and CDR2 FQNNGV. The CDR3 sequence is CASSLGRGQVLYEQYF. CDR3 coding DNA: TGTGCCAGCAGCTTAGGGAGGGGACAGGTGCTCTACGAGCAGTACTTC. Drawing the rest from reference TRBV11-2 and TRBJ2-7, the complete variable domain is EAGVAQSPRYKIIEKRQSVAFWCNPISGHATLYWYQQILGQGPKLLIQFQNNGVVDDSQLPKDRFSAERLKGVDSTLKIQPAKLEDSAVYLCASSLGRGQVLYEQYFGPGTRLTVT.

This clone is a singleton in its sample. The chain joins TRBV7-9 to TRBJ2-7; 10 bases map to TRBD2. V dropped 5 bases and J dropped 5; count of bases not matched to a gene: 9. The CDR3 covers 15 residues. Germline CDR1 SEHNR, CDR2 FQNEAQ (reference sequence). The CDR3: CASSRTSGPPNEQYF. DNA for the CDR3: TGTGCCAGCAGCCGGACTAGCGGCCCACCTAACGAGCAGTACTTC.

The chain carries TRBV15 and TRBJ2-7; no reliable D call. Per germline, CDR1 LNHNV and CDR2 YYDKDF (reference sequence). V was trimmed by 1 base and J by 1 base, leaving 8 bases between them. This CDR3 spans 14 amino acids. DNA for the CDR3: TGTGCCACCAGCAGAGGGGCTTTATCCTACGAGCAGTACTTC. This encodes CATSRGALSYEQYF.

This chain joins TRBV30 and TRBJ1-2; D is uncertain. Trimming took off 1 base at V and 8 bases at J, with 14 bases between the two ends. CDR1 is GTSNPN, CDR2 SVGIG, per germline (reference sequence). There are 13 residues in the CDR3. The chain's CDR3 is CAWSASGSGGYTF. DNA of the CDR3: TGTGCCTGGAGTGCCTCGGGATCCGGCGGCTACACCTTC.

The chain combines TRBV10-2 with TRBJ2-2; tentative D call: TRBD2 (5 bases). The CDR3 covers 17 residues. From germline, CDR1 is WSHSY and CDR2 SAAADI. V lost 7 bases and J lost 4, with 22 bases in between. The CDR3 protein is CASKRRGSSRGTGELFF. CDR3 DNA sequence: TGCGCCAGCAAAAGAAGAGGGTCGTCCCGAGGCACCGGGGAGCTGTTTTTT.

This clone was observed once. V and J are TRBV2 and TRBJ2-7; possible D gene TRBD1, 6 bases. Per germline, CDR1 SNHLY and CDR2 FYNNEI. Trimming removed 6 bases at V and 2 bases at J, with 17 bases between. The CDR3 runs 15 residues. The DNA for the CDR3 is TGTGCCAGCAGCCTAGGACAGAAGGGAGCCTACGAGCAGTACTTC. Residues: CASSLGQKGAYEQYF.

This clone was recorded once. J is TRBJ2-7 and V is TRBV28; D is possibly TRBD1 (6 bases). Per germline, CDR1 MDHEN and CDR2 SYDVKM. The CDR3 runs 15 residues. V lost 6 bases and J 2 bases, leaving 17 bases between the germline ends. The CDR3 nucleotides read TGTGCCAGCAGCCAAGGGGGATTAGATACCTACGAGCAGTACTTC. Amino acids: CASSQGGLDTYEQYF.